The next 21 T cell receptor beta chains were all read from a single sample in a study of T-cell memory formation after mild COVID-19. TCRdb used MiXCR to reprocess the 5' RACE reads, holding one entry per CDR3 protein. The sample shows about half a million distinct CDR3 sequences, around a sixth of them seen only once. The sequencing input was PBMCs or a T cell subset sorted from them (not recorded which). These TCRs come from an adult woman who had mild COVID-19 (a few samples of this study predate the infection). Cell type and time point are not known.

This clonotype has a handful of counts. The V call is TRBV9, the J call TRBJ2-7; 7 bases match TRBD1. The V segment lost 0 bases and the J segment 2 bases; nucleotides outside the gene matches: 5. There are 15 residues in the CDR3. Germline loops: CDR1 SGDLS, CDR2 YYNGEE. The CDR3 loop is CASSVGGQETYEQYF. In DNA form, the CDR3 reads TGTGCCAGCAGCGTAGGTGGACAGGAAACCTACGAGCAGTACTTC.

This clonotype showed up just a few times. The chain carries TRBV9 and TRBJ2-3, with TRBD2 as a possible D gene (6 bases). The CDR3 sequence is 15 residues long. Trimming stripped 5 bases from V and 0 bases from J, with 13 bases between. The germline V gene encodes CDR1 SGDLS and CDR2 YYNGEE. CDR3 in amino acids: CASSSSASSTDTQYF. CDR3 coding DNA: TGTGCCAGCAGTTCTAGCGCATCAAGCACAGATACGCAGTATTTT. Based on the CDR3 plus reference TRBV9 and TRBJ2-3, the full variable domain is DSGVTQTPKHLITATGQRVTLRCSPRSGDLSVYWYQQSLDQGLQFLIQYYNGEERAKGNILERFSAQQFPDLHSELNLSSLELGDSALYFCASSSSASSTDTQYFGPGTRLTVL.

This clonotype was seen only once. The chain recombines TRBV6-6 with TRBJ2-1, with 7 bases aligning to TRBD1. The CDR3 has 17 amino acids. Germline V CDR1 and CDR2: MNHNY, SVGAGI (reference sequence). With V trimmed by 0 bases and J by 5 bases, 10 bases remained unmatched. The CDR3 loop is CASSYSMTGSLDNEQFF. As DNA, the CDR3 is TGTGCCAGCAGTTACTCGATGACAGGGTCCTTGGACAATGAGCAGTTCTTC.

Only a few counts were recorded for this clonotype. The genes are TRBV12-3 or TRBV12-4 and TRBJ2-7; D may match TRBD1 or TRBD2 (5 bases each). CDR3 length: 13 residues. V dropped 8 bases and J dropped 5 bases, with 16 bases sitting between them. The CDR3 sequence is CASRDEARNEQYF. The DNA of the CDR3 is TGTGCCAGCCGGGACGAGGCGCGGAACGAGCAGTACTTC.

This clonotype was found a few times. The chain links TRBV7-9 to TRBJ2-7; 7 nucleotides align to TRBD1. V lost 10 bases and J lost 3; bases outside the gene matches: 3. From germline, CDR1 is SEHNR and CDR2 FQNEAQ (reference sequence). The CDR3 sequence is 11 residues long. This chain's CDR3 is CATGTVYEQYF. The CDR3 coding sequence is TGTGCCACCGGGACAGTCTACGAGCAGTACTTC.

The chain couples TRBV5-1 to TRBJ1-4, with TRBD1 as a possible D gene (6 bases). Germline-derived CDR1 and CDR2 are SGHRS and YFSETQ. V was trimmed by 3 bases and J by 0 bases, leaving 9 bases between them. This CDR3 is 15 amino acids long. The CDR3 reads CASSSQGTTNEKLFF. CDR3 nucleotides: TGCGCCAGCAGCTCACAGGGTACAACTAATGAAAAACTGTTTTTT.

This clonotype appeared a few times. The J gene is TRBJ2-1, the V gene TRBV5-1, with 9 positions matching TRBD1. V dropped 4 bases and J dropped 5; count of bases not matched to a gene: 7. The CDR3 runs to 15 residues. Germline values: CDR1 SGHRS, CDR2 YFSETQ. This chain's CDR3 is CASSDTGGIDNEQFF. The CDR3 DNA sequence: TGCGCCAGCAGCGACACAGGGGGCATCGACAATGAGCAGTTCTTC. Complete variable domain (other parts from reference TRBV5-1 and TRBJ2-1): KAGVTQTPRYLIKTRGQQVTLSCSPISGHRSVSWYQQTPGQGLQFLFEYFSETQRNKGNFPGRFSGRQFSNSRSEMNVSTLELGDSALYLCASSDTGGIDNEQFFGPGTRLTVL.

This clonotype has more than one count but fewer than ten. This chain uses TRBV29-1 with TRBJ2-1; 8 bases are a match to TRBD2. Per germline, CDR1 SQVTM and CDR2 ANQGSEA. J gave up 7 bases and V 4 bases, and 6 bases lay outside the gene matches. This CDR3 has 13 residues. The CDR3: CSVGGGRLNEQFF. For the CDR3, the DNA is TGCAGCGTTGGCGGCGGGAGGTTAAATGAGCAGTTCTTC.

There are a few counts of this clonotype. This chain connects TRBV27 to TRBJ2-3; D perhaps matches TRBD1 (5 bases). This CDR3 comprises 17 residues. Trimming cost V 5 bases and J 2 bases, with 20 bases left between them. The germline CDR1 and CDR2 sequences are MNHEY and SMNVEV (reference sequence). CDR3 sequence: CASSLRAQVGYTDTQYF. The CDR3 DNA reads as TGTGCCAGCAGTCTCAGGGCCCAAGTAGGGTACACAGATACGCAGTATTTT.

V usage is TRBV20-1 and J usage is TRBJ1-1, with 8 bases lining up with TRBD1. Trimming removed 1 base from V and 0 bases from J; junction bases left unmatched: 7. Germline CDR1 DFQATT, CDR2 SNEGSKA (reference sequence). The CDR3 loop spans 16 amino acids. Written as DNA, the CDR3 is TGCAGTGCTAGAGGCGGCAGGGGGCCTTTGAACACTGAAGCTTTCTTT. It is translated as CSARGGRGPLNTEAFF.

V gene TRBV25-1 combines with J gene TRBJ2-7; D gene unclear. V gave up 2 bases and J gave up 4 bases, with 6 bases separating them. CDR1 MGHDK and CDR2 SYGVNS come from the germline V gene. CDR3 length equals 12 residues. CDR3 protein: CASSERRYEQYF. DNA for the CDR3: TGTGCCAGCAGTGAAAGGCGATACGAGCAGTACTTC.

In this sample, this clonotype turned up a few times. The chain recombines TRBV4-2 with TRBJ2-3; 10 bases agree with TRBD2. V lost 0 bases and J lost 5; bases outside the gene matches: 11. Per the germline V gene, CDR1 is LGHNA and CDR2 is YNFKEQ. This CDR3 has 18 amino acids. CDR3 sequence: CASSQDPWTSGEGDTQYF. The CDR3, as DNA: TGTGCCAGCAGCCAAGATCCGTGGACTAGCGGCGAGGGAGATACGCAGTATTTT.

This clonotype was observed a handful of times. DNA for the CDR3: TGTGCCAGCAGCTCAGCGGGGGGGTTACGAGATACGCAGTATTTT. Its protein is CASSSAGGLRDTQYF. The chain carries TRBV7-9 and TRBJ2-3; 10 bases map to TRBD2. The germline V gene has CDR1 SEHNR and CDR2 FQNEAQ (reference sequence). The V segment lost 4 bases and the J segment 5 bases; nucleotides outside the gene matches: 6. The CDR3 totals 15 residues.

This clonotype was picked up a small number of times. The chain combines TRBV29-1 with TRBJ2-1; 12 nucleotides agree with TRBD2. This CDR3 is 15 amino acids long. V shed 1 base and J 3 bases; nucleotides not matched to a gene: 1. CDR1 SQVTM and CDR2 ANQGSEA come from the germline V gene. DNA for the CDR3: TGCAGCGTTGAAGGGACTAGCGGGGACTACAATGAGCAGTTCTTC. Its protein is CSVEGTSGDYNEQFF.

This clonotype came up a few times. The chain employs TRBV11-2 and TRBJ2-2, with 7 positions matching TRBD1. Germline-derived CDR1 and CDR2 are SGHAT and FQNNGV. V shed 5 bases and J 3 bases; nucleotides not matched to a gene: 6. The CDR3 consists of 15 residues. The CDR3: CASSKGTEHTGELFF. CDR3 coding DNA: TGTGCCAGCAGCAAGGGGACAGAACACACCGGGGAGCTGTTTTTT.

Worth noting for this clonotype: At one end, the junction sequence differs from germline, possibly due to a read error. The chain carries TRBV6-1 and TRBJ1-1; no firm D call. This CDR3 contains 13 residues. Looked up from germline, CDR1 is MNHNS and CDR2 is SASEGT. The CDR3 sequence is CASRSTVNTEAFF. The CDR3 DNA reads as TGTGCCAGCAGGTCTACAGTGAACACTGAAGCTTTTTTT.

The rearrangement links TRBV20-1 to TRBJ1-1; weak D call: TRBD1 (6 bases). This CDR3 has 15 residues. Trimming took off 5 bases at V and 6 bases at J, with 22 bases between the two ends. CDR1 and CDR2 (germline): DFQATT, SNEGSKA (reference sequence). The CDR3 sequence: CSAPSQHRVGAEAFF. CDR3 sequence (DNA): TGCAGTGCTCCCTCGCAACACAGGGTTGGTGCTGAAGCTTTCTTT.

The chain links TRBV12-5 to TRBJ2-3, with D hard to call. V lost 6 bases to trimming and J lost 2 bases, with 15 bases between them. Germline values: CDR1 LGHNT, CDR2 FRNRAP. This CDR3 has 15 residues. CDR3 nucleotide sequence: TGTGCTAGTGGGGCAAGGGCGTCTAACACAGATACGCAGTATTTT. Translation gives CASGARASNTDTQYF.

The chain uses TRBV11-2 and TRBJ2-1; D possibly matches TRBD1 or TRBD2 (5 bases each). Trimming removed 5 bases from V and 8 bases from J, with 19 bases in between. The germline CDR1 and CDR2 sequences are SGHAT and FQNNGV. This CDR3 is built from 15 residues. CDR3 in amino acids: CASSHGTLFDYEQFF. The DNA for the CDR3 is TGTGCCAGCAGCCATGGGACCCTCTTTGACTATGAGCAGTTCTTC.

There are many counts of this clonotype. The chain's CDR3 is CASSQGRQGDTEAFF. The CDR3 coding sequence is TGCGCCAGCAGCCAAGGAAGACAGGGTGACACTGAAGCTTTCTTT. This sequence joins TRBV4-1 and TRBJ1-1; 7 bases map to TRBD1. This CDR3 comprises 15 residues. J gave up 3 bases and V 1 base, and 5 bases lay outside the gene matches. CDR1 MGHRA and CDR2 YSYEKL come from the germline V gene.

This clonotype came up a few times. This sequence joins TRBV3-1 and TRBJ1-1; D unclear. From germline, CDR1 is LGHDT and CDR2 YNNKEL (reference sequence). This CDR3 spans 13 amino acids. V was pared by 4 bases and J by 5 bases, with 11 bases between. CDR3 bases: TGTGCCAGCAGCCCCTATCTAGGGACTGAAGCTTTCTTT. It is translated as CASSPYLGTEAFF.